This TCR beta chain was identified during a study of blood T cell repertoires in COVID-19. Overall study: Acute-phase and convalescent COVID-19 samples originated in the United States, Italy and Spain. Sources were T cells, B-cell-depleted T cells, or PBMCs; the material itself was cDNA or gDNA.

As originally analysed: Reference gene primer amplification yielded estimated nucleated cell counts. Here immunoSEQ multiplex PCR was the method, and the copy in TCRdb shows in-frame clones only, minus some. The V and J calls and clone size were taken over from that table, and D and trimming were inferred from the DNA. The sample yields about 150,000 clones, roughly 83% seen once. The clonotype comes from an elderly woman with acute or convalescent COVID-19. The specimen was peripheral blood.

The DNA for the CDR3 is TGTGCCAGCAGCTTAGGATATCGGTCGGATCAGCCCCAGCATTTT. Protein: CASSLGYRSDQPQHF. The V gene is TRBV7-9, the J gene TRBJ1-5; no clear D. The CDR3 has 15 amino acids. Trimming stripped 1 base from V and 5 bases from J, with 12 bases between. CDR1 is SEHNR, CDR2 FQNEAQ, per germline (reference sequence). Together with reference TRBV7-9 and TRBJ1-5, the CDR3 gives the full variable domain: DTGVSQNPRHKITKRGQNVTFRCDPISEHNRLYWYRQTLGQGPEFLTYFQNEAQLEKSRLLSDRFSAERPKGSFSTLEIQRTEQGDSAMYLCASSLGYRSDQPQHFGDGTRLSIL.